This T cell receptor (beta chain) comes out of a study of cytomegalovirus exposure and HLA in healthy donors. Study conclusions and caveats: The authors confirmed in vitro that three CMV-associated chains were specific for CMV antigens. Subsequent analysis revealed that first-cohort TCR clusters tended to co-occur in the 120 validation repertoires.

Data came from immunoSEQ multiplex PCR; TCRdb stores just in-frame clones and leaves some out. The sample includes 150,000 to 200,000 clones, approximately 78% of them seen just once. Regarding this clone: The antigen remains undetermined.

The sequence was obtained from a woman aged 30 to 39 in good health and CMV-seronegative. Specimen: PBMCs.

Here the CDR3 DNA reads TGTGCCAGCAGCGTAGGTGGGGGGGAAAGCTATGGCTACACCTTC. It yields the protein CASSVGGGESYGYTF. The J gene is TRBJ1-2, the V gene TRBV9, with D maybe TRBD1 (5 bases). The CDR3 has 15 amino acids. V dropped 0 bases and J dropped 4 bases, with 13 bases sitting between them. Germline loops: CDR1 SGDLS, CDR2 YYNGEE.